A selection of T cell receptor beta chains follows, all from one sample in a study of OX40 agonist ivuxolimab in advanced cancers. Here immunoSEQ multiplex PCR was the method, and the copy in TCRdb shows in-frame clones only, minus some. The sample records approximately 76,000 clones, approximately 85% being singletons. Sequencing was performed on CD4+ or CD8+ T cells sorted from blood, taken in a trial of the OX40 agonist ivuxolimab. Every receptor here comes from an adult with an advanced solid tumor such as melanoma, head and neck, liver or kidney cancer. CDR3s leave out the opening cysteine and the closing phenylalanine or tryptophan. Each record gives: D gene, V gene, clone size, CDR3 length, J gene, CDR3 protein. D genes are given only for firm matches. Clone size is shown for a subset of rows, as once, few, many or a class of expanded clone.

D: -; V: TRBV19; size: -; length: 12; J: TRBJ2-1; CDR3: ASSIDRDGNEQF
D: -; V: TRBV28; size: -; length: 13; J: TRBJ1-5; CDR3: ASSARWGHGQPQH
D: -; V: TRBV5-1; size: -; length: 11; J: TRBJ1-1; CDR3: ASSLDVNTEAF
D: TRBD2; V: TRBV7-2; size: -; length: 15; J: TRBJ2-3; CDR3: ASSLKGSGDFTDTQY
D: -; V: TRBV10-3; size: few; length: 7; J: TRBJ2-7; CDR3: AIRYEQY
D: -; V: TRBV7-2; size: once; length: 13; J: TRBJ2-1; CDR3: ASSRAVISYNEQF
D: TRBD1; V: TRBV4-1; size: -; length: 15; J: TRBJ2-7; CDR3: ASSRKSRDRGQCEQY
D: -; V: TRBV5-6; size: -; length: 12; J: TRBJ1-6; CDR3: ASSPRPGHSPLH
D: -; V: TRBV5-6; size: once; length: 13; J: TRBJ2-7; CDR3: ASSSVGYHSYEQY
D: -; V: TRBV19; size: -; length: 11; J: TRBJ1-1; CDR3: ASSPRHFYEAF
D: -; V: TRBV4-1; size: -; length: 9; J: TRBJ2-7; CDR3: ASSQVSEQY
D: -; V: TRBV7-7; size: -; length: 11; J: TRBJ2-7; CDR3: ASSKGPYSEQY